Reported below is one T cell receptor beta chain. Data came from immunoSEQ multiplex PCR; TCRdb stores just in-frame clones and leaves some out. The sample carries approximately 78,000 clones, 95% to 96% recorded once. This entry is derived from a study of technical replicates of blood from a few donors. Germline lookup yields CDR1 SGHRS and CDR2 YFSETQ. V shed 0 bases, J shed 7 bases, and the junction held 9 bases outside the gene matches. This CDR3 has 17 amino acids. The sample was T cells isolated from PBMCs. J is TRBJ2-1 and V is TRBV5-1; 11 bases map to TRBD2. The clonotype was recovered from a human donor in good health. In nucleotides, the CDR3 is TGCGCCAGCAGCTTGGCCAGTGTAGCGGGAGGGGTGAATGAGCAGTTCTTC. It specifies CASSLASVAGGVNEQFF.